The rows below give T cell receptor beta chains drawn from one sample of a study of T-cell reconstitution after alpha-beta-depleted transplantation in children. From the PCR reads, TCRdb called clonotypes with MiXCR, one entry per CDR3 protein. The sample yields over 200,000 distinct CDR3 sequences, about 8.7% seen once. This specimen was PBMCs, mostly from graft donor cells, taken 360 days after TCRalphabeta/CD19-depleted stem cell transplant. These receptors were obtained from a male patient aged 2-10 years who had a stem cell transplant for acute myeloid leukemia, so the T cells may come from the graft donor. CDR3s include the opening cysteine and the closing phenylalanine or tryptophan. A D gene is named only where the DNA matches it firmly. Part of the rows lack a size; the others show once, few, many or a class for expanded clones.

j_gene: TRBJ2-2; v_gene: TRBV2; d_gene: TRBD1; abundance: many; CDR3aa: CASSEQGVNTGELFF; CDR3nt: TGTGCCAGCAGCGAACAGGGGGTGAACACCGGGGAGCTGTTTTTT
j_gene: TRBJ2-3; v_gene: TRBV24-1; d_gene: -; abundance: -; CDR3aa: CATQSSGRDTQYF; CDR3nt: TGTGCCACCCAAAGTTCCGGTCGGGATACGCAGTATTTT
j_gene: TRBJ2-2; v_gene: TRBV6-5; d_gene: TRBD2; abundance: many; CDR3aa: CASSWTGRTGELFF; CDR3nt: TGTGCCAGCAGTTGGACCGGGAGGACCGGGGAGCTGTTTTTT
j_gene: TRBJ2-5; v_gene: TRBV29-1; d_gene: -; abundance: few; CDR3aa: CSVGQEETQYF; CDR3nt: TGCAGCGTGGGACAAGAGGAGACCCAGTACTTC
j_gene: TRBJ1-1; v_gene: TRBV29-1; d_gene: TRBD1; abundance: many; CDR3aa: CSAEGPGTGGTEAFF; CDR3nt: TGCAGCGCTGAAGGCCCCGGGACAGGTGGGACTGAAGCTTTCTTT
j_gene: TRBJ2-5; v_gene: TRBV15; d_gene: -; abundance: -; CDR3aa: CATSRAPQETQYF; CDR3nt: TGTGCCACCAGCAGGGCCCCACAAGAGACCCAGTACTTC
j_gene: TRBJ2-7; v_gene: TRBV12-3/TRBV12-4; d_gene: TRBD2; abundance: -; CDR3aa: CASSLRGTSGSYEQYF; CDR3nt: TGTGCCAGCAGTTTAAGGGGGACTAGCGGGAGCTACGAGCAGTACTTC
j_gene: TRBJ2-1; v_gene: TRBV20-1; d_gene: TRBD1; abundance: many; CDR3aa: CSARDRTGFNEQFF; CDR3nt: TGCAGTGCTAGAGATCGGACAGGCTTCAATGAGCAGTTCTTC
j_gene: TRBJ1-2; v_gene: TRBV29-1; d_gene: TRBD1; abundance: -; CDR3aa: CSVAGQGRTYGYTF; CDR3nt: TGCAGCGTGGCAGGACAGGGTAGAACCTATGGCTACACCTTC
j_gene: TRBJ1-5; v_gene: TRBV12-3/TRBV12-4; d_gene: TRBD1; abundance: few; CDR3aa: CASSLRSGGTALNQPQHF; CDR3nt: TGTGCCAGCAGTTTAAGATCTGGCGGGACAGCCTTAAATCAGCCCCAGCATTTT
j_gene: TRBJ1-1; v_gene: TRBV20-1; d_gene: -; abundance: many; CDR3aa: CSATTGEPEAFF; CDR3nt: TGCAGTGCTACAACAGGCGAACCTGAAGCTTTCTTT
j_gene: TRBJ2-2; v_gene: TRBV12-3/TRBV12-4; d_gene: -; abundance: many; CDR3aa: CASSSGLPGTGELFF; CDR3nt: TGTGCCAGCAGTTCTGGACTCCCAGGAACCGGGGAGCTGTTTTTT
j_gene: TRBJ2-2; v_gene: TRBV14; d_gene: TRBD2; abundance: -; CDR3aa: CASSQDQLAGVTGELFF; CDR3nt: TGTGCCAGCAGCCAAGATCAGCTAGCGGGGGTCACCGGGGAGCTGTTTTTT
j_gene: TRBJ1-1; v_gene: TRBV12-3/TRBV12-4; d_gene: -; abundance: -; CDR3aa: CASNGGGISGTEAFF; CDR3nt: TGTGCCAGCAATGGGGGGGGTATTAGTGGCACTGAAGCTTTCTTT
j_gene: TRBJ1-4; v_gene: TRBV5-1; d_gene: -; abundance: many; CDR3aa: CASSTPPDNEKLFF; CDR3nt: TGCGCCAGCAGCACCCCACCGGATAATGAAAAACTGTTTTTT
j_gene: TRBJ2-1; v_gene: TRBV24-1; d_gene: TRBD2; abundance: many; CDR3aa: CATSATGTSDYNEQFF; CDR3nt: TGTGCCACCAGTGCTACCGGGACTAGCGACTACAATGAGCAGTTCTTC
j_gene: TRBJ2-6; v_gene: TRBV5-1; d_gene: -; abundance: once; CDR3aa: CASSLMDSGANVLTF; CDR3nt: TGCGCCAGCAGCTTGATGGACTCTGGGGCCAACGTCCTGACTTTC
j_gene: TRBJ2-3; v_gene: TRBV20-1; d_gene: TRBD2; abundance: many; CDR3aa: CSAAGLAGQIDTQYF; CDR3nt: TGCAGTGCTGCAGGACTAGCGGGTCAAATTGATACGCAGTATTTT
j_gene: TRBJ2-1; v_gene: TRBV7-9; d_gene: -; abundance: -; CDR3aa: CASSLAGQTYNEQFF; CDR3nt: TGTGCCAGCAGCTTAGCTGGGCAGACCTACAATGAGCAGTTCTTC
j_gene: TRBJ2-1; v_gene: TRBV12-3/TRBV12-4; d_gene: -; abundance: few; CDR3aa: CASSMRRGRRPYNEQFF; CDR3nt: TGTGCCAGCAGTATGAGGCGGGGACGGAGACCCTACAATGAGCAGTTCTTC
j_gene: TRBJ2-5; v_gene: TRBV11-2; d_gene: -; abundance: -; CDR3aa: CASSFSPRGGETQYF; CDR3nt: TGTGCCAGCAGCTTTTCACCCAGGGGCGGCGAGACCCAGTACTTC
j_gene: TRBJ2-1; v_gene: TRBV5-6; d_gene: TRBD2; abundance: many; CDR3aa: CASSAERWRGVYNEQFF; CDR3nt: TGTGCCAGCAGCGCCGAACGGTGGCGGGGGGTATACAATGAGCAGTTCTTC
j_gene: TRBJ2-1; v_gene: TRBV12-3/TRBV12-4; d_gene: TRBD2; abundance: few; CDR3aa: CASSGTSPQFF; CDR3nt: TGTGCCAGCAGCGGGACTAGCCCACAGTTCTTC
j_gene: TRBJ2-7; v_gene: TRBV29-1; d_gene: -; abundance: -; CDR3aa: CSVEDYHEQYF; CDR3nt: TGCAGCGTTGAAGATTACCACGAGCAGTACTTC
j_gene: TRBJ1-1; v_gene: TRBV7-8; d_gene: -; abundance: few; CDR3aa: CASSQQRIEAFF; CDR3nt: TGTGCCAGCAGCCAACAGCGGATTGAAGCTTTCTTT
j_gene: TRBJ2-1; v_gene: TRBV7-9; d_gene: -; abundance: -; CDR3aa: CASSPPRAPYNEQFF; CDR3nt: TGTGCCAGCAGCCCCCCTAGAGCTCCCTACAATGAGCAGTTCTTC
j_gene: TRBJ1-5; v_gene: TRBV12-3/TRBV12-4; d_gene: -; abundance: -; CDR3aa: CASSFDGWMSNQPQHF; CDR3nt: TGTGCCAGCAGTTTTGACGGGTGGATGAGCAATCAGCCCCAGCATTTT
j_gene: TRBJ2-3; v_gene: TRBV7-2; d_gene: -; abundance: few; CDR3aa: CASSLKRGTDTQYF; CDR3nt: TGTGCCAGCAGCCTTAAGCGGGGCACAGATACGCAGTATTTT
j_gene: TRBJ1-2; v_gene: TRBV7-9; d_gene: TRBD1; abundance: many; CDR3aa: CASSLGTVDHPHGYTF; CDR3nt: TGTGCCAGCAGCCTGGGGACAGTCGATCACCCCCATGGCTACACCTTC
j_gene: TRBJ1-5; v_gene: TRBV20-1; d_gene: TRBD1; abundance: many; CDR3aa: CSASEDRLQPQHF; CDR3nt: TGCAGTGCTAGCGAGGACAGGTTACAGCCCCAGCATTTT
j_gene: TRBJ1-1; v_gene: TRBV4-1; d_gene: -; abundance: many; CDR3aa: CASSQDHTNTEAFF; CDR3nt: TGCGCCAGCAGCCAAGATCACACGAACACTGAAGCTTTCTTT
j_gene: TRBJ2-5; v_gene: TRBV12-3/TRBV12-4; d_gene: -; abundance: many; CDR3aa: CASSLGGLQETQYF; CDR3nt: TGTGCCAGCAGCCTCGGGGGCTTACAAGAGACCCAGTACTTC
j_gene: TRBJ2-5; v_gene: TRBV10-3; d_gene: TRBD1; abundance: few; CDR3aa: CAISATGEETQYF; CDR3nt: TGTGCCATCAGTGCGACAGGGGAAGAGACCCAGTACTTC
j_gene: TRBJ2-6; v_gene: TRBV3-1; d_gene: -; abundance: few; CDR3aa: CASSPISSGANVLTF; CDR3nt: TGTGCCAGCAGCCCCATCAGCTCTGGGGCCAACGTCCTGACTTTC
j_gene: TRBJ1-2; v_gene: TRBV28; d_gene: -; abundance: few; CDR3aa: CATSQGNGYTF; CDR3nt: TGTGCCACCTCCCAGGGGAATGGCTACACCTTC
j_gene: TRBJ2-7; v_gene: TRBV29-1; d_gene: TRBD2; abundance: few; CDR3aa: CSVATSGPYEQYF; CDR3nt: TGCAGCGTTGCGACTAGCGGACCCTACGAGCAGTACTTC
j_gene: TRBJ2-7; v_gene: TRBV25-1; d_gene: -; abundance: many; CDR3aa: CASSWSTSRPYEQYF; CDR3nt: TGTGCCAGCAGTTGGTCAACTAGCCGACCCTACGAGCAGTACTTC
j_gene: TRBJ2-7; v_gene: TRBV7-3; d_gene: TRBD2; abundance: -; CDR3aa: CASSSKPGLPPHEQYF; CDR3nt: TGTGCCAGCAGCTCGAAACCGGGACTACCCCCCCACGAGCAGTACTTC
j_gene: TRBJ2-7; v_gene: TRBV20-1; d_gene: TRBD2; abundance: -; CDR3aa: CSAGLAGDSYEQYF; CDR3nt: TGCAGTGCAGGGCTAGCGGGGGACTCCTACGAGCAGTACTTC
j_gene: TRBJ1-6; v_gene: TRBV9; d_gene: TRBD1; abundance: -; CDR3aa: CASSPRDRANSPLHF; CDR3nt: TGTGCCAGCAGCCCACGGGACAGGGCCAATTCACCCCTCCACTTT
j_gene: TRBJ2-3; v_gene: TRBV10-3; d_gene: -; abundance: many; CDR3aa: CAIQQASTDTQYF; CDR3nt: TGTGCCATACAACAGGCTAGCACAGATACGCAGTATTTT
j_gene: TRBJ2-4; v_gene: TRBV4-3; d_gene: -; abundance: many; CDR3aa: CASSQGGWRDIQYF; CDR3nt: TGCGCCAGCAGCCAAGGGGGGTGGCGGGACATTCAGTACTTC
j_gene: TRBJ2-7; v_gene: TRBV7-2; d_gene: -; abundance: many; CDR3aa: CASSRDSSYEQYF; CDR3nt: TGTGCCAGCAGTCGGGATAGCTCCTACGAGCAGTACTTC
j_gene: TRBJ1-1; v_gene: TRBV4-2; d_gene: -; abundance: -; CDR3aa: CASASGSLGTEAFF; CDR3nt: TGTGCCAGCGCGTCAGGGTCGCTGGGGACTGAAGCTTTCTTT
j_gene: TRBJ2-3; v_gene: TRBV11-1; d_gene: TRBD2; abundance: many; CDR3aa: CASSSSSRLAGVTDTQYF; CDR3nt: TGTGCCAGCAGCTCTTCCTCCCGACTAGCGGGGGTGACAGATACGCAGTATTTT